One sample yielded the 10 T cell receptor beta chains listed below, sequenced in a study of T cell responses to AZD1222 COVID-19 vaccine. The method was immunoSEQ multiplex PCR; TCRdb's version includes in-frame clones alone and lacks a portion of them. Of some 69,000 clones in the sample, about four fifths were seen once. The material was peripheral blood, obtained 28 days after the second AZD1222 dose. Every receptor here comes from an adult who received the AZD1222 COVID-19 vaccine.

The chain combines TRBV7-9 with TRBJ2-7; 10 nucleotides match TRBD2. The trim removed 5 bases at V and 4 bases at J, leaving 8 bases unmatched. The germline V gene has CDR1 SEHNR and CDR2 FQNEAQ (reference sequence). CDR3 length: 15 amino acids. The CDR3 DNA reads TGTGCCAGCAGCGGTATAGCGGGGGGCGTTTACGAGCAGTACTTC. Protein sequence: CASSGIAGGVYEQYF.

The chain joins TRBV7-2 to TRBJ2-7, with TRBD1 as a possible D gene (6 bases). V lost 5 bases to trimming and J lost 0 bases, with 17 bases between them. In germline, CDR1 is SGHTA, CDR2 FQGNSA. The CDR3 length is 16 residues. The CDR3 sequence is CASSNIYRDTSYEQYF. The CDR3 nucleotides are TGTGCCAGCAGCAATATCTATAGGGACACCTCCTACGAGCAGTACTTC.

The chain joins TRBV30 to TRBJ1-5; D is uncertain. Trimming took off 0 bases at V and 5 bases at J, with 8 bases between the two ends. There are 13 residues in the CDR3. Germline V lookup: CDR1 GTSNPN, CDR2 SVGIG (reference sequence). CDR3: CAWSVQSHQPQHF. Here the CDR3 DNA reads TGTGCCTGGAGTGTACAGTCGCATCAGCCCCAGCATTTT.

This clone was observed once. J is TRBJ1-4 and V is TRBV23-1; D uncertain. TRBV23-1 falls under the ORF class, with uncertain function. This CDR3 is 15 amino acids long. V lost 1 base and J lost 0, with 6 bases in between. CDR3 nucleotides: TGCGCCAGCAGTCAATGGACCACAACTAATGAAAAACTGTTTTTT. Protein sequence: CASSQWTTTNEKLFF.

The genes are TRBV5-4 and TRBJ2-3; 12 bases are a match to TRBD2. Losses at the gene ends were 4 bases for V and 0 bases for J; bases not matched to a gene: 3. The germline gives CDR1 SGHNT, CDR2 YYREEE (reference sequence). The CDR3 spans 16 residues. CDR3: CASSPGLAGSTDTQYF. CDR3 coding DNA: TGTGCCAGCAGCCCAGGACTAGCGGGGAGCACAGATACGCAGTATTTT.

The chain has TRBV27 and TRBJ2-7; a possible D gene is TRBD1 (6 bases). V lost 6 bases and J lost 5, with 17 bases in between. The CDR3 is 14 residues long. Germline V gives CDR1 MNHEY, CDR2 SMNVEV (reference sequence). CDR3 in amino acids: CASSHRRTVDEQYF. The CDR3 DNA follows: TGTGCCAGCAGCCACAGGCGGACAGTAGACGAGCAGTACTTC.

The chain combines TRBV9 with TRBJ1-4, with D unclear. Germline-derived CDR1 and CDR2 are SGDLS and YYNGEE. Trimming cost V 4 bases and J 8 bases, with 18 bases left between them. The CDR3 length is 15 residues. CDR3 nucleotides: TGTGCCAGCAGCCCACCCCCGGGCCTGGGCGAAAAACTGTTTTTT. Encoded protein: CASSPPPGLGEKLFF.

The J gene is TRBJ1-1, the V gene TRBV7-2; D may be TRBD1 (5 bases). Trimming removed 0 bases at V and 4 bases at J, with 12 bases between. The CDR3 loop spans 15 amino acids. Per the germline V gene, CDR1 is SGHTA and CDR2 is FQGNSA. CDR3 nucleotides: TGTGCCAGCAGCTTAGCGCAGGGTTTTCTCACTGAAGCTTTCTTT. It specifies CASSLAQGFLTEAFF.

The chain employs TRBV5-8 and TRBJ1-2, with a possible D match to TRBD1 (5 bases). Trimming took off 6 bases at V and 4 bases at J, with 19 bases between the two ends. The germline CDR1 and CDR2 sequences are SGHTS and YDEGEE. This CDR3 has 15 amino acids. The CDR3 DNA reads TGTGCCAGCATCATGGACACAACGAAGCTCTATGGCTACACCTTC. Translating gives CASIMDTTKLYGYTF.

The chain links TRBV6-5 to TRBJ1-1; a weak D match, TRBD1 (5 bases). The CDR3 has 13 residues. Trimming took 2 bases from V and 11 from J, leaving 15 bases between them. Per germline, CDR1 MNHEY and CDR2 SVGAGI. This CDR3 reads CASSYLQGGEAFF. CDR3 DNA sequence: TGTGCCAGCAGTTACCTCCAGGGAGGGGAGGCTTTCTTT.